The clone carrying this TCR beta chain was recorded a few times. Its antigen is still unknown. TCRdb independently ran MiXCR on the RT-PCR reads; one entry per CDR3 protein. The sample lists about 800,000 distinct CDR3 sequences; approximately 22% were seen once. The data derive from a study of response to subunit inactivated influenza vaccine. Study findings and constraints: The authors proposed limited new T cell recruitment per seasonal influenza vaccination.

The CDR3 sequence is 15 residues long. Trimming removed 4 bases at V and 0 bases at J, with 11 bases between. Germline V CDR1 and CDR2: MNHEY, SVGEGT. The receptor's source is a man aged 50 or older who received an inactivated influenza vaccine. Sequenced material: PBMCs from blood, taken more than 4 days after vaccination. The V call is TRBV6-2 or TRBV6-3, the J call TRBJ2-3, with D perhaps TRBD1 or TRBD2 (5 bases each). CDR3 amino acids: CASSWDGRSTDTQYF. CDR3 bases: TGTGCCAGCAGTTGGGACGGCCGGAGCACAGATACGCAGTATTTT.